Here is one T cell receptor (beta chain) with its context. This sample was included in a study of monozygotic twins with inflammatory bowel disease. One entry per CDR3 protein, without DNA, is what TCRdb gives after re-calling the 5' RACE reads. This specimen shows approximately 390,000 distinct CDR3 sequences; the ten leading clones hold 2% to 3%. The germline V gene encodes CDR1 SEHNR and CDR2 FQNEAQ (reference sequence). The CDR3 covers 14 residues. The clonotype originates from a human donor with ulcerative colitis or Crohn's disease, or a healthy co-twin of an affected twin (not recorded which). What was sequenced was blood. The chain joins TRBV7-9 to TRBJ2-7; TCRdb indicates TRBD1, and absent DNA this call remains unverified. The CDR3 here is CASSLTGTFYEQYF. The whole variable domain, remainder taken from reference TRBV7-9 and TRBJ2-7, is DTGVSQNPRHKITKRGQNVTFRCDPISEHNRLYWYRQTLGQGPEFLTYFQNEAQLEKSRLLSDRFSAERPKGSFSTLEIQRTEQGDSAMYLCASSLTGTFYEQYFGPGTRLTVT.